This paragraph covers one T cell receptor beta chain sequence. This clonotype occurred many times. The antigen it binds to is not known. No qualities accompany the bases; no much larger clone lies one base away. Library prep was done by multiplex PCR. The data were produced on an Illumina HiSeq 4000. CDR3 regions were amplified by Arm-PCR with iRepertoire HTBI primers to construct TCR beta libraries. Gel purification was performed on PCR products prior to sequencing. The study's own analysis went as follows. Across samples, around 62 TRBV and around 15 TRBJ segments were identified and used for gene usage analysis of CDR3 amino acid clonotypes. COPE and FqMerger were used to merge the filtered high-quality paired reads into contigs. Contigs were aligned with BLAST to IMGT TRBV, TRBD and TRBJ reference genes, and CDR3 was defined per IMGT. Any clonotype with a frequency above 0.1% was classified as a highly expanded clone. Shannon entropy served as the measure of repertoire diversity, while the Gini coefficient captured V-J evenness. Public clonotypes were defined as clonotypes shared by more than one individual. The public reads were reprocessed in TCRdb via fastp at Q25 and MiXCR, keeping in-frame beta chains. Every entry covers one CDR3 protein and lists the most common genes and DNA from its rows. The V and J calls and clone size are TCRdb's, not the authors'. The sample profile shows some 340,000 distinct CDR3 sequences; about 12% of them were found once. The ten top clones hold 18% of the sample.

This entry is derived from a study of regulatory T cells in long-lasting Graves disease (dated by TCRdb to the early 2020s). Background on the whole study: In the newly diagnosed Graves' disease group, patients had been taking antithyroid drugs for less than 3 months. This study used TCR sequencing and RNA sequencing of peripheral blood to compare persistent Graves' disease patients against newly diagnosed Graves' disease patients. The study took place in China and was registered as a clinical trial. TCR sequencing covered roughly 13 persistent and 20 or so newly diagnosed Graves' disease patients, around 33 samples in total. Study-level results and caveats: Sequencing and analysis were restricted to the TCR beta chain. Persistent patients shared more public clonotypes among themselves (around 2,500) than newly diagnosed patients did (approximately 870). Persistent disease showed preferential use of TRBV28, TRBJ1-2 and TRBJ2-5, whereas newly diagnosed disease favored TRBV20-1 and TRBJ2-1. Only peripheral blood was studied, because thyroid tissue, the primary lesion, was inaccessible. The small sample size was acknowledged by the authors as a limitation that may reduce accuracy. Persistent Graves' disease patients showed lower TCR Shannon entropy and fewer highly expanded clones than newly diagnosed patients, suggesting clonal expansion.

From its cysteine to its phenylalanine, the CDR3 spans 14 amino acids. Just the 42-base CDR3 DNA is kept, in frame starting at base 1. CDR1 is given as SGHRS and CDR2 as YFSETQ, both from the germline V gene. V loses 3 bases of germline sequence and J loses 2 bases, and the interval between the two ends is 10 bases. The time point tag for this specimen amounts to: newly diagnosed GD, antithyroid drugs for less than 3 months. For both TCR sequencing and RNA sequencing, RNA was extracted from PBMCs in TRIzol. The diagnosis of Graves' disease followed American Thyroid Association guidelines. Patients for the study were recruited at an endocrinology department in Xi'an, China. Each patient gave around 9.2 milliliters of peripheral blood, collected in an EDTA anticoagulant tube. PBMCs were isolated by Ficoll Paque Plus density gradient separation without further T cell sorting. An Agilent 2100 Bioanalyzer and agarose gel were used to check RNA quality, while a NanoDrop 2000 measured RNA concentration.

The same data also went into a second study, on T cells in Graves' hyperthyroidism and ophthalmopathy. The second study's authors report: A patient counted as having stable Graves' hyperthyroidism if no progression to ophthalmopathy occurred over 18 months of follow-up. Hyperthyroidism patients were aged 18 to 65 years and newly diagnosed, with disease duration of less than 2 months. Any patient with an uncontrolled infection, another autoimmune disease, pregnancy or lactation was excluded. Diagnoses were based on clinical symptoms, serum thyroxine and TRAb, thyroid ultrasound and orbital computed tomography. The TCR CDR3 was subjected to a first round of RT-PCR using the HTBI primer set and the Qiagen OneStep RT-PCR kit. Blood samples also contained most of the expanded thyroid clonotypes (frequency above 0.001), which suggests that blood repertoires may reflect thyroid immune responses. A 13 V-J signature model separated ophthalmopathy from stable hyperthyroidism, with around 88% sensitivity and 81.08% specificity in cross-validation and 80%/75% in testing. During validation, the model predicted progression to ophthalmopathy a median of about 6.3 months ahead of onset, with approximately 70% sensitivity and roughly 72% specificity. To identify TCR V-J signatures that set the groups apart, the researchers used a discovery cohort of 95 to 100 patients, made up of roughly 40 with Graves' ophthalmopathy and some 55 with stable Graves' hyperthyroidism. Prospective prediction of ophthalmopathy was tested in an independent validation cohort of approximately 19 hyperthyroidism patients and 17 patients who later progressed to ophthalmopathy. The 100 or so discovery patients were randomly split 7:3 into training and test sets. In roughly six Graves' hyperthyroidism patients, the study also compared T-cell repertoires from thyroid tissue with T-cell repertoires from blood. Once sampling was done, hyperthyroidism patients were given methimazole at a starting dose of 30 mg daily, whereas ophthalmopathy patients were given high-dose intravenous methylprednisolone. A second multiplex PCR round built the libraries, followed by size selection and purification. Paired-end sequencing of the libraries was performed with 100 bp reads on an Illumina HiSeq2000. SOAPnuke was used to process the raw data, throwing out any read that contained adapters or uncalled bases, had a mean Phred below 15, or lacked an exact constant-primer or identifier match. High-quality paired reads were merged using COPE v1.2.5, and each unique nucleotide sequence was defined as a clonotype. MiTCR v1.1 was used to align the clonotypes against IMGT TRBV, TRBD and TRBJ reference segments. The analysis was restricted to V-J combinations with a frequency above 0.0001, which together covered roughly 99% of the repertoires. The TCS score was defined as F50 (clonal expansion) divided by E x V (chaos), with BLOSUM62-based TCRdist calculated between CDR3 peptides within each V-J. Welch's t-statistics and random forest reduced some 510 V-J features to roughly 13, which were used in a naive Bayes classifier (R e1071). No statistical method was used to fix the sample size in advance, and group allocation was not hidden from the investigators. TCR Vbeta CDR3 sequencing of 120 to 150 peripheral blood samples (approximately 44 ophthalmopathy, 75 or so hyperthyroidism and roughly 17 progressor patients) is reported in the paper.

The receptor comes from a woman under 30 with Graves disease. Donor details come from another sample of the same person, matched by shared clones. This receptor chain uses TRBV5-1 and TRBJ2-3, with TRBD1 as a weak D call on 6 bases. The input for sequencing was peripheral blood mononuclear cells (PBMCs), taken at new diagnosis, from a patient treated with antithyroid drugs. The base sequence is TGCGCCAGCAGCTCCGGACAGTTCACAGATACGCAGTATTTT. Protein translation: CASSSGQFTDTQYF.